Given below is one T cell receptor beta chain in context. What it binds is unknown. Brentuximab vedotin exposure varied, and every patient relapsed after autologous stem cell transplantation. The CDR3 length is 13 residues. In germline, CDR1 is MDHEN, CDR2 SYDVKM. V dropped 6 bases and J dropped 1 base, with 9 bases sitting between them. These data are taken from a study of PD-1 blockade in classical Hodgkin lymphoma. Study observations and caveats: Nivolumab initiated under 1 year post-ASCT led to patient exclusion. Complete responders matched newly diagnosed patients in baseline diversity.

Clones were read by immunoSEQ multiplex PCR, and TCRdb kept only the in-frame ones, dropping some. The sample records about 110,000 clones, around 89% being singletons. This chain connects TRBV28 to TRBJ1-1; D is unclear. This receptor was obtained from a human donor with classical Hodgkin lymphoma. The sample consisted of peripheral blood mononuclear cells (PBMCs), taken before the second cycle of nivolumab. The CDR3 here is CASRPRRNTEAFF. As DNA, the CDR3 is TGTGCCAGCAGGCCCAGACGGAACACTGAAGCTTTCTTT.